This T cell receptor (beta chain) was captured by sequencing in a study of blood T cell repertoires in COVID-19 (dated by TCRdb to about 2020). Study-wide context: Collaborator samples came from the United States, Italy and Spain and covered acute and convalescent phases of COVID-19. The prospective study material was composed of cDNA or gDNA derived from T cells, B-cell-depleted T cells, or PBMCs. The dataset comprised deeply sampled blood TCRbeta repertoires from subjects exposed to, actively infected with, or recovered from COVID-19. The repertoires were made available in a free public database intended to serve as a resource for research on the immune response to SARS-CoV-2. The samples were drawn from two sources: the first 160 participants of the ongoing ImmuneRACE study, and 1,254 subjects contributed by 6 global collaborators. The sample metadata nearly always contained a de-identified subject ID, COVID-19 status, age in years and sex. Where available, HLA class I and class II types were obtained from metadata supplied by the sample provider rather than from assay-based typing. Results and caveats for the whole study, not just this receptor: Clinical and demographic metadata were provided uncurated, with the amount varying by source and participant.

Participants in the prospective study were enrolled through a virtual design, were aged about 18 to 100 years, and lived in 24 United States geographic areas. In the prospective study, participants were assigned to cohorts based on the clinical history participants reported in a screening survey and a study questionnaire. Recovered participants in ImmuneRACE Cohort 3 were defined by two consecutive negative NP/OP PCR tests, clearance by a healthcare professional, or resolution of symptoms. Mobile phlebotomists in the prospective study collected whole blood, serum and a nasopharyngeal or oropharyngeal swab from every participant. Over a roughly two-month period, participants in the prospective study had the option of providing additional blood draws and questionnaires. Blood samples from the prospective study were shipped frozen or at room temperature prior to DNA extraction. The immunoSEQ Assay, a bias-controlled multiplex PCR, was used to amplify TCRbeta CDR3 regions from genomic DNA. The study's processing was this. The number of nucleated cells in each sample was estimated from the amplification of reference gene primers within the assay. Sequence reads were collapsed and filtered to measure the absolute abundance of every unique TCRbeta CDR3 rearrangement. For each sample, productive Simpson clonality was calculated by taking the square root of Simpson's diversity index across productive rearrangements. Imported from immuneACCESS, the table was reduced by TCRdb to in-frame sequences with V and J called. These copies leave out some clones; in studies compared against another copy, an unresolved V gene accounts for under half, and the cause of the remainder is not known. V and J calls and clone size come straight from that table; D and trimming were deduced from the DNA. Recorded for this sample are a few hundred thousand clones; 70% to 90% of them occurred a single time. The top ten clones comprise under 11% of the sample.

Concerning this clone: This clone's antigen is unknown. The sample holds no much larger clone one base away, and base qualities are not on file.

For this chain, trimming is 7 bases at the V end and 2 bases at the J end, and the number of junction bases without a gene match is 5. CDR1 and CDR2 are read off the germline V gene as MNHEY and SVGAGI. Inclusive of the bounding cysteine and phenylalanine, the CDR3 is 14 residues long. Here the CDR3 DNA is all that survives: 42 bases in frame from base 1. The clonotype was recovered from a woman aged 18-29 years who had recovered from COVID-19. This sequence uses TRBV6-5 and TRBJ2-7; TRBD1 fits 10 bases in the junction. The sample taken for sequencing was PBMCs or T cells enriched from blood (not recorded which). The DNA sequence reads TGTGCCAGCATCCGGGACAGGGGAACCTACGAGCAGTACTTC. Translation gives CASIRDRGTYEQYF.